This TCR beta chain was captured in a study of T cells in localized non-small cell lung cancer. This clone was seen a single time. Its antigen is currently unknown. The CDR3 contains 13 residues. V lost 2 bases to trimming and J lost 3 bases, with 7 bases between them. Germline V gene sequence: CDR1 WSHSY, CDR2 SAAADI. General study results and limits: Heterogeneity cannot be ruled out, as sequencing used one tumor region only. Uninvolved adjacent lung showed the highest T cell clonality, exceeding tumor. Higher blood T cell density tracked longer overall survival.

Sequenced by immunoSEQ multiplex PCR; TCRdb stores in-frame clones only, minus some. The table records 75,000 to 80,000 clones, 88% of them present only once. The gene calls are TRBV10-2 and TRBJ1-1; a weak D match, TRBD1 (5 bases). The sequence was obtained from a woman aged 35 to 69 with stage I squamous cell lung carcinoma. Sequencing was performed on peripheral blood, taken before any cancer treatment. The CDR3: CASSEIGDTEAFF. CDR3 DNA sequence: TGCGCCAGCAGTGAGATAGGGGACACTGAAGCTTTCTTT.